This T cell receptor beta chain was identified during a study of blood T cells in healthy people across ages. This clonotype has more than one count but fewer than ten. Then a second PCR, running about 6 to 12 cycles, was carried out with a sample-barcoded 5' primer and a J-beta primer mix. TCRdb re-derived calls from the 5' RACE reads in MiXCR, one entry per CDR3 protein. The data hold around 1,000,000 distinct CDR3 sequences, with approximately 26% observed a single time. Per germline, CDR1 SGDLS and CDR2 YYNGEE. This CDR3 comprises 13 residues. This sample also belongs to another study, concerning T cells of mothers and their children. As reported in that work: Donation involved a few healthy Caucasian mothers and the six children that they had. Normalized overlap was always slightly, never significantly, higher in related than unrelated mother-child pairs.

Material for sequencing was blood. The genes are TRBV9 and TRBJ2-5; no definite D call. Matching the DNA end better, TRBJ2-1 makes the J call doubtful. The clonotype originates from a girl aged 2 to 9 in good health. Here the CDR3 DNA reads TGTGCCAGCAGCGGAGTAGCCCGATATGAGCAGTTCTTC. Translation: CASSGVARYEQFF.